A selection of T cell receptor beta chains follows, all from one sample in a study of blood T cell repertoires in COVID-19. Measured with immunoSEQ multiplex PCR; TCRdb has only the in-frame clones, and not every one. The data contain 50,000 or so clones, 83% of them seen just once; the ten biggest clones take up over 15%. Sequenced: peripheral blood. The receptors stem from a man aged 35 to 55 with acute or convalescent COVID-19. Each CDR3 is given with its conserved first and last residue. The D gene is left open where the match is weak. Rows give clone size only sometimes, using once, few, many, or a class for an expanded clone.

V: TRBV5-1; D: -; size: -; J: TRBJ2-7; CDR3: CASSFDSAYEQYF; DNA: TGCGCCAGCAGCTTCGACTCTGCCTACGAGCAGTACTTC
V: TRBV6-2/TRBV6-3; D: TRBD1; size: -; J: TRBJ1-5; CDR3: CASSRQGGNQPQHF; DNA: TGTGCCAGCAGTAGACAGGGTGGGAATCAGCCCCAGCATTTT
V: TRBV10-2; D: TRBD1; size: -; J: TRBJ2-5; CDR3: CASSYDRGQETQYF; DNA: TGCGCCAGCAGTTACGACAGGGGCCAAGAGACCCAGTACTTC
V: TRBV5-1; D: -; size: -; J: TRBJ2-3; CDR3: CASSLSLASTDTQYF; DNA: TGCGCCAGCAGCTTGTCGCTAGCCTCCACAGATACGCAGTATTTT
V: TRBV19; D: TRBD1; size: -; J: TRBJ1-5; CDR3: CASSIVGTGLNSAQHF; DNA: TGTGCCAGTAGTATAGTAGGGACAGGTCTGAATTCGGCCCAGCATTTT
V: TRBV6-5; D: -; size: -; J: TRBJ1-5; CDR3: CASTDTLNQPQHF; DNA: TGTGCCAGCACGGACACATTAAATCAGCCCCAGCATTTT
V: TRBV25-1; D: TRBD1; size: -; J: TRBJ1-2; CDR3: CASRTGDNYGYTF; DNA: TGTGCCAGCAGGACAGGGGACAACTATGGCTACACCTTC
V: TRBV4-2; D: -; size: once; J: TRBJ1-3; CDR3: CASTKQGSSAGNTIYF; DNA: TGTGCCAGCACTAAGCAGGGGTCTAGTGCTGGAAACACCATATATTTT
V: TRBV6-6; D: TRBD1; size: once; J: TRBJ1-4; CDR3: CASRSTRQGRNEKLFF; DNA: TGTGCCAGCAGATCCACCCGACAGGGTAGGAACGAAAAACTGTTTTTT
V: TRBV5-1; D: -; size: once; J: TRBJ2-3; CDR3: CASSLSSSGTDTQYF; DNA: TGCGCCAGCAGCTTGTCAAGCTCCGGCACAGATACGCAGTATTTT
V: TRBV2; D: TRBD1; size: -; J: TRBJ2-3; CDR3: CASSWDRGTDTQYF; DNA: TGTGCCAGCAGTTGGGACAGGGGCACAGATACGCAGTATTTT
V: TRBV2; D: -; size: -; J: TRBJ2-7; CDR3: CASSESGSSYEQYF; DNA: TGTGCCAGCAGTGAGTCGGGAAGCTCCTACGAGCAGTACTTC
V: TRBV6-5; D: -; size: -; J: TRBJ1-2; CDR3: CASVSGPYGYTF; DNA: TGTGCCAGCGTCTCAGGCCCGTATGGCTACACCTTC
V: TRBV27; D: -; size: -; J: TRBJ2-7; CDR3: CASSFRGASYEQYF; DNA: TGTGCCAGCAGTTTCCGCGGAGCTTCCTACGAGCAGTACTTC
V: TRBV3-1/TRBV3-2; D: TRBD1; size: -; J: TRBJ1-2; CDR3: CASSRRDRVFAF; DNA: TGTGCCAGCAGCCGAAGGGACAGGGTGTTCGCCTTC
V: TRBV27; D: TRBD1; size: -; J: TRBJ2-3; CDR3: CASSLGQGATDTQYF; DNA: TGTGCCAGCAGTTTGGGCCAGGGGGCTACAGATACGCAGTATTTT
V: TRBV28; D: TRBD1; size: -; J: TRBJ1-6; CDR3: CASNHDRVRSPLHF; DNA: TGTGCCAGCAATCACGACAGGGTGCGCTCACCCCTCCACTTT